This T cell receptor (beta chain) came from a study of T cell responses to AZD1222 COVID-19 vaccine. In the case of this clone: Its specificity is not known.

CDR1 and CDR2 (germline): MNHEY, SVGAGI. The length of the CDR3 is 13 residues. Trimming took off 8 bases at V and 5 bases at J, with 12 bases between the two ends. The assay was immunoSEQ multiplex PCR, and TCRdb's table has in-frame clones only and misses some. This table has 120,000 or so clones, 70% to 90% appearing once. Study findings and constraints: Donors, mostly white British, included more females; clonal diversity was possibly underestimated. The study identified only 6 or 7 AZD1222 recipients as seropositive at baseline. The breadth and depth of Spike-specific TCRs increased once two AZD1222 doses had been given.

This receptor was taken from an adult in good health. The chain carries TRBV6-5 and TRBJ1-4; no definite D call. The material was peripheral blood, obtained on day 0 of AZD1222 vaccination. The CDR3 DNA is TGTGCCAGCTCGGATAGTATAAATGAAAAACTGTTTTTT. Amino acids: CASSDSINEKLFF.